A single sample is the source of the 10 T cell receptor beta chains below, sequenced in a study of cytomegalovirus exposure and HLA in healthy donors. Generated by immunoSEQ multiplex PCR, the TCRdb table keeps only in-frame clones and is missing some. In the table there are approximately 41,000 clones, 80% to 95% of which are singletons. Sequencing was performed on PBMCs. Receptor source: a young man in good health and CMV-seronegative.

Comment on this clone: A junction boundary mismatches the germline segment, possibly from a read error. The CDR3 here is CASSLANRGYSTDTQYF. DNA for the CDR3: TGTGCCAGCAGCCTAGCTAACAGGGGTTATAGCACAGATACGCAGTATTTT. V gene TRBV7-2 combines with J gene TRBJ2-3; TRBD1 matches 7 bases. The CDR3 length is 17 residues. CDR1 and CDR2 (germline): SGHTA, FQGNSA. The full variable domain, rest sourced from reference TRBV7-2 and TRBJ2-3, is GAGVSQSPSNKVTEKGKDVELRCDPISGHTALYWYRQSLGQGLEFLIYFQGNSAPDKSGLPSDRFSAERTGGSVSTLTIQRTQQEDSAVYLCASSLANRGYSTDTQYFGPGTRLTVL.

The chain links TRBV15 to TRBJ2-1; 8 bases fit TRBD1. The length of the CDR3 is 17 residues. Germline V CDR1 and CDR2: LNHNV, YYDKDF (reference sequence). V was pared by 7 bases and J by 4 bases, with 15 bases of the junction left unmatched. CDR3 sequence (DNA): TGTGCCACCAACTCCGGCCTTACAGGGGGAAATTACAATGAGCAGTTCTTC. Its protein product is CATNSGLTGGNYNEQFF.

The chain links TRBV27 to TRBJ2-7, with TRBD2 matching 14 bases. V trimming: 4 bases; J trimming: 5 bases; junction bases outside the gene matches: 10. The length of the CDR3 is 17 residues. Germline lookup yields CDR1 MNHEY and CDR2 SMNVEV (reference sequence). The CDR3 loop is CASSSVTSGRGKNEQYF. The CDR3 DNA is TGTGCCAGCAGTTCAGTGACTAGCGGGAGGGGGAAGAACGAGCAGTACTTC.

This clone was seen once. Here the CDR3 reads CASRRTGGNYGYTF. CDR3 bases: TGTGCCAGCAGGAGGACAGGGGGCAACTATGGCTACACCTTC. V and J are TRBV28 and TRBJ1-2; 11 bases align to TRBD1. The CDR3 covers 14 residues. Losses at the gene ends were 6 bases for V and 2 bases for J; bases not matched to a gene: 2. Germline CDR1 MDHEN, CDR2 SYDVKM.

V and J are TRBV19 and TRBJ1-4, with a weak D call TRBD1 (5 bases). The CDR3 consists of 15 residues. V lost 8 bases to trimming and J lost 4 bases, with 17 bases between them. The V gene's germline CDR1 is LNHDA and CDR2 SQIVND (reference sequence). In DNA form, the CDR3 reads TGTGCCAGTCAGAAGCGGGACGGATTTAATGAAAAACTGTTTTTT. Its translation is CASQKRDGFNEKLFF.

CDR3 coding DNA: TGTGCCAGCAGTGACAGTCAGGGAAAACTGTTTTTT. Protein sequence: CASSDSQGKLFF. The rearrangement links TRBV2 to TRBJ1-4; D may be TRBD1 (5 bases). Trimming left V 3 bases short and J 10 bases short, with 9 bases between. Germline values: CDR1 SNHLY, CDR2 FYNNEI. CDR3 length: 12 amino acids.

Here the CDR3 DNA reads TGTGCCAGCAGTGAGCGAGAGGGTCTTTACAATGAGCAGTTCTTC. It encodes CASSEREGLYNEQFF. The J gene is TRBJ2-1, the V gene TRBV6-1; D is perhaps TRBD2 (5 bases). The germline V and J ends were trimmed by 3 bases and 4 bases, with 13 bases remaining between them. The germline CDR1 and CDR2 sequences are MNHNS and SASEGT. CDR3 length: 15 amino acids.

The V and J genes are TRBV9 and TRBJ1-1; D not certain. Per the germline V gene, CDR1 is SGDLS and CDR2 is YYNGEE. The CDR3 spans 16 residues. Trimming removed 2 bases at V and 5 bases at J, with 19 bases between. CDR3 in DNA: TGTGCCAGCAGCGTGGGGAGGGAGGCAACGGAGACTGAAGCTTTCTTT. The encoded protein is CASSVGREATETEAFF.

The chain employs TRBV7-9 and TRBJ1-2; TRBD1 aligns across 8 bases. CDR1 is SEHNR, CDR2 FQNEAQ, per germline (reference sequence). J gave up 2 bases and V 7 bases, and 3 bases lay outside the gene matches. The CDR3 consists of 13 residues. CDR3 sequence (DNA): TGTGCCAGCACCCGGACAGGGAACTATGGCTACACCTTC. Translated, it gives CASTRTGNYGYTF. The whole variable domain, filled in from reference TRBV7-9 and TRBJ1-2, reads DTGVSQNPRHKITKRGQNVTFRCDPISEHNRLYWYRQTLGQGPEFLTYFQNEAQLEKSRLLSDRFSAERPKGSFSTLEIQRTEQGDSAMYLCASTRTGNYGYTFGSGTRLTVV.

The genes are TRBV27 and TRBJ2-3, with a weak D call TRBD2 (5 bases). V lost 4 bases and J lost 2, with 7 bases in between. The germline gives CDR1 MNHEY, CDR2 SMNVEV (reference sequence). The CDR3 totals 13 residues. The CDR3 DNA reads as TGTGCCAGCAGTTCACTAGTCACAGATACGCAGTATTTT. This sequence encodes CASSSLVTDTQYF.